The 10 T cell receptor beta chains presented below share a single source sample, sequenced in a study of T cell repertoires in cytomegalovirus infection. TCRdb re-called the reads through MiXCR, storing one row per CDR3 protein. Here the sample spans approximately 500,000 distinct CDR3 sequences, approximately 10% being singletons. The sequencing sample was made of PBMCs. These TCRs come from a human donor in good health (CMV status not recorded). Some clones in this sample may be carry-over from other donors' samples.

This clonotype was counted many times. The V and J genes are TRBV27 and TRBJ2-3, with 10 bases fitting TRBD2. CDR3 size: 16 residues. V shed 0 bases, J shed 4 bases, and the junction held 4 bases outside the gene matches. Germline CDR1 and CDR2: MNHEY and SMNVEV (reference sequence). CDR3 region: CASSLSSSGGSDTQYF. The CDR3 DNA follows: TGTGCCAGCAGTTTATCATCTAGCGGGGGCTCAGATACGCAGTATTTT.

In its sample, this clonotype was seen a few times. The V and J genes are TRBV19 and TRBJ1-2, with 8 bases lining up with TRBD1. This CDR3 is built from 15 residues. The trim removed 5 bases at V and 3 bases at J, leaving 8 bases unmatched. Germline V gene lookup returns CDR1 LNHDA and CDR2 SQIVND (reference sequence). The CDR3 DNA is TGTGCCAGTAGTCACGACAGGGGACTCGACTATGGCTACACCTTC. Encoded protein: CASSHDRGLDYGYTF.

This clonotype has more than one count but fewer than ten. The chain has TRBV29-1 and TRBJ2-2, with D perhaps assigned TRBD1 or TRBD2 (5 bases each). CDR3 size: 15 residues. The V and J ends lost 2 bases and 4 bases respectively, with 14 bases between them. Per the germline V gene, CDR1 is SQVTM and CDR2 is ANQGSEA. The CDR3 DNA is TGCAGCGTTGAATATGACTGGGGGACCACCGGGGAGCTGTTTTTT. The encoded protein is CSVEYDWGTTGELFF.

At least ten counts were recorded for this clonotype. The chain recombines TRBV2 with TRBJ2-7; the D gene is possibly TRBD1 (6 bases). Trimming cost V 5 bases and J 11 bases, with 16 bases left between them. The length of the CDR3 is 12 residues. Germline CDR1 SNHLY, CDR2 FYNNEI. The CDR3 reads CASSRDTPAEYF. CDR3 bases: TGTGCCAGCAGTCGGGACACCCCGGCGGAGTACTTC.

In this sample, this clonotype turned up many times. The chain employs TRBV7-8 and TRBJ2-1, with D maybe TRBD2 (5 bases). The CDR3 runs 16 residues. Trimming cost V 1 base and J 0 bases, with 10 bases left between them. CDR1 is SGHVS, CDR2 FQNEAQ, per germline. This chain's CDR3 is CASSLVTRNSYNEQFF. The DNA of the CDR3 is TGTGCCAGCAGCTTAGTAACTAGGAACTCCTACAATGAGCAGTTCTTC.

The rearrangement links TRBV28 to TRBJ2-1; 7 bases line up with TRBD2. V was pared by 6 bases and J by 8 bases, with 10 bases of the junction left unmatched. Germline assignment: CDR1 MDHEN and CDR2 SYDVKM. This CDR3 has 14 residues. CDR3 loop: CASSSGGGRDEQFF. The CDR3 DNA follows: TGTGCCAGCAGCTCGGGTGGAGGGAGGGATGAGCAGTTCTTC. Drawing the rest from reference TRBV28 and TRBJ2-1, the complete variable domain is DVKVTQSSRYLVKRTGEKVFLECVQDMDHENMFWYRQDPGLGLRLIYFSYDVKMKEKGDIPEGYSVSREKKERFSLILESASTNQTSMYLCASSSGGGRDEQFFGPGTRLTVL.

The J gene is TRBJ1-6, the V gene TRBV18, with TRBD1 as a possible D gene (6 bases). Germline V gene data show CDR1 as KGHSH and CDR2 as LQKENI. The CDR3 is made up of 15 amino acids. Between the trimmed V and J ends, which lost 0 bases and 7 bases, there was a span of 10 bases. The CDR3 region is CASSPPGRGNSPLHF. The CDR3 DNA follows: TGTGCCAGCTCACCACCGGGGAGGGGGAATTCACCCCTCCACTTT.

This clonotype occurred many times. V is TRBV7-2 and J is TRBJ1-4, with TRBD1 matching 8 bases. Germline CDR1 SGHTA, CDR2 FQGNSA. J gave up 7 bases and V 3 bases, and 13 bases lay outside the gene matches. This CDR3 is built from 17 residues. In DNA form, the CDR3 reads TGTGCCAGCAGCTTGTCGGGACAGGTTCCCTGGGGTGAAAAACTGTTTTTT. Translating gives CASSLSGQVPWGEKLFF.

This clonotype came up a few times. V gene TRBV4-1 combines with J gene TRBJ1-2; D might be TRBD1 (5 bases). CDR3 size: 16 residues. V gave up 1 base and J gave up 7 bases, with 19 bases separating them. Germline CDR1 reads MGHRA; CDR2 reads YSYEKL. This CDR3 reads CASSQGHPGSIGGYTF. The CDR3 DNA reads as TGCGCCAGCAGCCAAGGGCATCCAGGGTCGATCGGTGGCTACACCTTC.

This clonotype was counted many times. The chain has TRBV3-1 and TRBJ2-2; D unclear. The V end was cut by 6 bases, the J end by 2 bases, with 1 base between. There are 11 residues in the CDR3. Germline V lookup: CDR1 LGHDT, CDR2 YNNKEL (reference sequence). The CDR3 nucleotides are TGTGCCAGCAGTAACACCGGGGAGCTGTTTTTT. Amino acids: CASSNTGELFF.